Listed below are T cell receptor beta chains from one sample, sequenced in a study of early T cells in non-severe SARS-CoV-2 infection. One entry per CDR3 protein, called by TCRdb with MiXCR from the 5' RACE reads. This sample carries approximately 83,000 distinct CDR3 sequences, around 14% of them seen once, and the ten largest clones take approximately 11%. Sample: whole blood. These receptors were collected from an adult who was a healthcare worker with PCR-confirmed SARS-CoV-2 infection or an uninfected control (not recorded which). Each CDR3 is given with its conserved first and last residue. A D gene is named only where the DNA matches it firmly. Some rows mark clone size as missing; the rest say once, few, many or name a class of expanded clone.

TRBV6-1	-	TRBJ2-2	-	CASSEFKRLFF	TGTGCCAGCAGTGAATTTAAGCGGCTGTTTTTT
TRBV7-2	many	TRBJ1-1	-	CASSSPLGTEAFF	TGTGCCAGCAGCTCCCCCCTCGGAACTGAAGCTTTCTTT
TRBV28	once	TRBJ2-3	TRBD1	CASHRGQGISTDTQYF	TGTGCCAGCCACCGCGGACAGGGGATTAGCACAGATACGCAGTATTTT
TRBV20-1	many	TRBJ1-6	-	CSASGGQDNSPLHF	TGCAGTGCTAGTGGGGGACAAGATAATTCACCCCTCCACTTT
TRBV29-1	few	TRBJ1-1	-	CSVVRTEAFF	TGCAGCGTTGTGCGCACTGAAGCTTTCTTT
TRBV5-1	few	TRBJ1-4	-	CASSLEGFNEKLFF	TGCGCCAGCAGCTTGGAAGGTTTCAATGAAAAACTGTTTTTT
TRBV20-1	-	TRBJ2-1	-	CSASGSGTYNEQFF	TGCAGTGCTAGTGGTAGCGGAACCTACAATGAGCAGTTCTTC
TRBV5-1	-	TRBJ2-1	-	CASSLRGYVNEQFF	TGCGCCAGCAGCTTACGGGGCTACGTCAATGAGCAGTTCTTC
TRBV4-2	-	TRBJ2-5	-	CASSQEGSKETQYF	TGTGCCAGCAGCCAAGAAGGGAGTAAAGAGACCCAGTACTTC
TRBV6-1	-	TRBJ2-3	-	CASSGNDEWATSTDTQYF	TGTGCCAGCAGTGGAAACGACGAATGGGCAACTAGCACAGATACGCAGTATTTT
TRBV9	-	TRBJ2-3	TRBD2	CASSVGLASDTQYF	TGTGCCAGCAGCGTCGGACTAGCGTCAGATACGCAGTATTTT
TRBV24-1	few	TRBJ2-7	-	CATLPLRGFSYEQYF	TGTGCCACCCTCCCTTTGCGGGGATTCTCCTACGAGCAGTACTTC
TRBV7-6	-	TRBJ2-7	TRBD2	CASSGDRGYEQYF	TGTGCCTCTAGCGGGGACCGGGGCTACGAGCAGTACTTC
TRBV12-3/TRBV12-4	few	TRBJ1-1	-	CASSIRDDTEAFF	TGTGCCAGCAGTATCAGAGATGACACTGAAGCTTTCTTT
TRBV19	few	TRBJ2-1	TRBD2	CASREGREAYNEQFF	TGTGCCAGTAGGGAGGGGAGGGAGGCCTACAATGAGCAGTTCTTC
TRBV20-1	-	TRBJ1-4	TRBD1	CSATLGGNEKLFF	TGCAGTGCTACCCTAGGGGGCAATGAAAAACTGTTTTTT
TRBV25-1	-	TRBJ2-7	-	CASSQEMPYEQYF	TGTGCCAGCAGTCAAGAGATGCCCTACGAGCAGTACTTC
TRBV3-1	-	TRBJ2-7	-	CASSQAGKTYEQYF	TGTGCCAGCAGCCAAGCCGGTAAAACCTACGAGCAGTACTTC
TRBV12-3/TRBV12-4	few	TRBJ2-7	-	CASSFGTFYEQYF	TGTGCCAGCAGCTTCGGGACCTTCTACGAGCAGTACTTC
TRBV19	few	TRBJ2-5	TRBD2	CASSAPSGSLQETQYF	TGTGCCAGTAGTGCCCCTAGCGGGTCCTTACAAGAGACCCAGTACTTC
TRBV5-4	many	TRBJ1-1	-	CASSLAGAGTEAFF	TGTGCCAGCAGCTTGGCCGGGGCTGGTACTGAAGCTTTCTTT
TRBV12-3/TRBV12-4	few	TRBJ1-1	-	CASSFQEYTEAFF	TGTGCCAGCAGTTTCCAGGAATACACTGAAGCTTTCTTT
TRBV2	-	TRBJ1-2	-	CASSVARYPYGYTF	TGTGCCAGCAGTGTCGCCCGCTACCCCTATGGCTACACCTTC
TRBV7-2	-	TRBJ2-2	-	CASSLDRVNTGELFF	TGTGCCAGCAGCTTAGATCGAGTGAACACCGGGGAGCTGTTTTTT
TRBV7-2	-	TRBJ1-3	-	CASSLAGARGNTIYF	TGTGCCAGCAGCTTAGCAGGGGCGCGGGGAAACACCATATATTTT
TRBV7-9	few	TRBJ2-7	TRBD1	CASSSGQGDAPYEQYF	TGTGCCAGCAGCTCCGGACAGGGCGATGCCCCCTACGAGCAGTACTTC
TRBV9	-	TRBJ1-1	-	CASSVDEGGAFF	TGTGCCAGCAGCGTAGATGAGGGAGGAGCTTTCTTT
TRBV27	few	TRBJ1-2	-	CASSLFQGSGYTF	TGTGCCAGCAGTTTATTCCAGGGAAGTGGCTACACCTTC
TRBV11-2	few	TRBJ1-1	-	CASSRVQGVPLNTEAFF	TGTGCCAGCAGTCGAGTACAGGGAGTTCCTCTGAACACTGAAGCTTTCTTT
TRBV11-1	few	TRBJ1-1	-	CASSETVTEAFF	TGTGCCAGCAGCGAAACAGTCACTGAAGCTTTCTTT
TRBV12-3/TRBV12-4	-	TRBJ1-4	-	CASSLDTREKLFF	TGTGCCAGCAGTTTAGATACTCGCGAAAAACTGTTTTTT
TRBV10-3	many	TRBJ2-2	-	CAISESQSLRVSGELFF	TGTGCCATCAGTGAGTCGCAATCTCTGAGGGTCTCCGGGGAGCTGTTTTTT
TRBV7-3	-	TRBJ2-1	-	CASSLTLYNEQFF	TGTGCCAGCAGCTTAACGCTGTACAATGAGCAGTTCTTC
TRBV9	many	TRBJ1-1	TRBD1	CASSVTGGGDTEAFF	TGTGCCAGCAGCGTGACAGGGGGCGGCGACACTGAAGCTTTCTTT
TRBV4-2	-	TRBJ2-4	-	CASSQDIRFAQNQYF	TGTGCCAGCAGCCAAGATATCCGCTTCGCCCAAAATCAGTACTTC
TRBV7-3	-	TRBJ2-3	-	CASSLTGSAVFTDTQYF	TGTGCCAGCAGCTTAACAGGGTCGGCGGTATTCACAGATACGCAGTATTTT
TRBV12-3/TRBV12-4	-	TRBJ2-5	TRBD2	CASRSSGEVGETQYF	TGTGCCAGCAGGTCTAGCGGGGAGGTGGGAGAGACCCAGTACTTC
TRBV6-1	few	TRBJ2-1	-	CASSTQEGAANEQFF	TGTGCCAGCAGTACCCAGGAGGGGGCGGCCAATGAGCAGTTCTTC
TRBV6-6	few	TRBJ2-7	-	CASTHPLGNEQYF	TGTGCCAGCACCCACCCCCTTGGTAACGAGCAGTACTTC
TRBV29-1	few	TRBJ1-1	-	CSVGFNSAEAFF	TGCAGCGTTGGGTTCAACTCGGCGGAAGCTTTCTTT
TRBV18	-	TRBJ2-5	TRBD1	CASSSQGAQETQYF	TGTGCCAGCTCATCCCAGGGGGCGCAAGAGACCCAGTACTTC
TRBV7-2	-	TRBJ2-1	-	CASSLGPANEEQFF	TGTGCCAGCAGCTTAGGTCCGGCCAATGAGGAGCAGTTCTTC
TRBV18	-	TRBJ2-1	TRBD1	CASSLRTGSLDEQFF	TGTGCCAGCTCACTACGGACAGGGAGTTTAGATGAGCAGTTCTTC
TRBV3-1	few	TRBJ1-1	-	CASSHSPRVNTEAFF	TGTGCCAGCAGCCATTCGCCACGGGTCAACACTGAAGCTTTCTTT
TRBV7-8	-	TRBJ1-4	-	CASSPGTATNEKLFF	TGTGCCAGCAGCCCTGGGACGGCAACTAATGAAAAACTGTTTTTT
TRBV11-2	-	TRBJ2-1	-	CASSLGRGRGQFF	TGTGCCAGCAGCTTAGGGAGGGGGCGCGGGCAGTTCTTC
TRBV28	-	TRBJ2-2	-	CASSLPPGELFF	TGTGCCAGCAGCCTACCCCCCGGGGAGCTGTTTTTT
TRBV3-1	few	TRBJ2-3	-	CASSQAAGTSTDTQYF	TGTGCCAGCAGCCAAGCTGCGGGGACTAGCACAGATACGCAGTATTTT
TRBV28	-	TRBJ1-1	TRBD1	CASSQQGMKAFF	TGTGCCAGCAGTCAACAGGGGATGAAAGCTTTCTTT
TRBV6-1	few	TRBJ1-6	-	CASTRLARGRGRDNSPLHF	TGTGCCAGCACGAGACTAGCGAGAGGAAGGGGAAGAGATAATTCACCCCTCCACTTT
TRBV5-4	few	TRBJ2-1	-	CASSLPSGQDNEQFF	TGTGCCAGCAGCTTGCCTTCGGGGCAGGACAATGAGCAGTTCTTC
TRBV20-1	-	TRBJ1-2	-	CSVSPRTARGYTF	TGCAGTGTTTCGCCCCGGACAGCGCGGGGCTACACCTTC
TRBV20-1	few	TRBJ2-4	-	CSALRIIELAKNIQYF	TGCAGTGCCCTTCGGATCATAGAACTAGCCAAAAACATTCAGTACTTC
TRBV29-1	few	TRBJ2-3	TRBD2	CSVDGTGGRGEADTQYF	TGCAGCGTTGATGGGACTGGTGGGAGGGGAGAGGCAGATACGCAGTATTTT
TRBV11-2	few	TRBJ2-1	TRBD2	CASSGAGAYNEQFF	TGTGCCAGCAGCGGAGCGGGAGCCTACAATGAGCAGTTCTTC
TRBV28	-	TRBJ2-5	-	CASRPATGFRETQYF	TGTGCCAGCAGGCCCGCCACAGGGTTTAGGGAGACCCAGTACTTC